This T cell receptor (beta chain) was sequenced for a study of T cells in Graves' hyperthyroidism and ophthalmopathy. Study overall: Prior to any treatment, at the point of initial diagnosis, peripheral blood was collected.

Remarks on this clonotype: The target antigen is unknown.

Clinical symptoms, serum thyroxine and TRAb, thyroid ultrasound and orbital computed tomography were used for the diagnoses. Trimming took 7 bases from V and 5 from J, leaving 13 bases between them. This CDR3 spans 13 amino acids. Broader study findings: Blood also contained most expanded thyroid clonotypes above 0.001. In the analysis, a 13 V-J model separated ophthalmopathy from stable hyperthyroidism.

Researchers amplified the TCR beta CDR3 regions from RNA transcripts. The primer set for the first-round RT-PCR of the TCR CDR3 was HTBI. TCRdb recomputed calls from the multiplex PCR reads with MiXCR, one row per CDR3 protein. Counted here are about 520,000 distinct CDR3 sequences, approximately 25% occurring once; the ten biggest clones make up over 9%. This sequence originates from a woman aged 25-40 years with Graves' ophthalmopathy. This chain joins TRBV12-3 or TRBV12-4 and TRBJ2-3; D not certain. Sample: blood. For the CDR3, the DNA is TGTGCCAGCAACTCCTTATCCGGAGATACGCAGTATTTT. It encodes CASNSLSGDTQYF.